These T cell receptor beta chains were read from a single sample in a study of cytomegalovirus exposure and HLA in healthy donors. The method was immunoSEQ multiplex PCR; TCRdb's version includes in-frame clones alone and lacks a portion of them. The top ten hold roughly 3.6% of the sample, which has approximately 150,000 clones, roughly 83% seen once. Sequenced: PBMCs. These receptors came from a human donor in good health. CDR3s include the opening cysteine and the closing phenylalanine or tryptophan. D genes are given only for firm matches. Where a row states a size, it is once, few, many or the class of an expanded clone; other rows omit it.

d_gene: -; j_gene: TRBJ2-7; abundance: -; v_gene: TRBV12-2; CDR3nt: TGTGCAAGTCGCCCGCGACTAGCGGGAGTTTACGAGCAGTACTTC; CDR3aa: CASRPRLAGVYEQYF
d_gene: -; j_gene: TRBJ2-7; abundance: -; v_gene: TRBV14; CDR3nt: TGTGCCAGCAGCCAAGTGAGTGACGAGCAGTACTTC; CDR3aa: CASSQVSDEQYF
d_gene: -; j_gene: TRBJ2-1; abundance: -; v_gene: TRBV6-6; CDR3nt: TGTGCCAGCACGACTAATTACAATGAGCAGTTCTTC; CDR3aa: CASTTNYNEQFF
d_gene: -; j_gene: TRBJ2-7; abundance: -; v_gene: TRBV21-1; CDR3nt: TGTGCCAGCAGCCCCCCCCTAGCGGGAGGGCCGAGGGACGAGCAGTACTTC; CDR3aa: CASSPPLAGGPRDEQYF
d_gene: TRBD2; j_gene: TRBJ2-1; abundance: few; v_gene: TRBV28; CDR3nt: TGTGCCAGCAGTTTACCCTTAGTTCTTGGCGGGAGGGCCAATGAGCAGTTCTTC; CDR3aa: CASSLPLVLGGRANEQFF
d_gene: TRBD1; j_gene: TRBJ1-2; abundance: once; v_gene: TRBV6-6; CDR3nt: TGTGCCAGCAGTTACGAGACAGGGGTCGGTTACACCTTC; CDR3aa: CASSYETGVGYTF
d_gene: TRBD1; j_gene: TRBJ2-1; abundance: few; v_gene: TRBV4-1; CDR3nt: TGCGCCAGCAGCCAACGGACAGGGGGGTACAATGAGCAGTTCTTC; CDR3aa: CASSQRTGGYNEQFF
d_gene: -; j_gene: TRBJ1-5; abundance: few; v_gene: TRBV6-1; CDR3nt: TGTGCCAGCAGTGAAGCCGAGTATCAGCCCCAGCATTTT; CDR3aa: CASSEAEYQPQHF
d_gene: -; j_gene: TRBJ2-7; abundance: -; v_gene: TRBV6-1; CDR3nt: TGTGCCAGCAAACCCATGGGCCCCTCGTCCTACGAGCAGTACTTC; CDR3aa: CASKPMGPSSYEQYF
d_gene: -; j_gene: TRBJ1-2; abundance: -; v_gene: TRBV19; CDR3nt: TGTGCCAGTAGTATTTGGGGGCGCGGCTACACCTTC; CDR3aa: CASSIWGRGYTF
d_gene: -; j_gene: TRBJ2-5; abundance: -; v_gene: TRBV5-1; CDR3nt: TGCGCCAGCAGCTTGGTGGGGACTTCGCAAGGGGAGACCCAGTACTTC; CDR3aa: CASSLVGTSQGETQYF
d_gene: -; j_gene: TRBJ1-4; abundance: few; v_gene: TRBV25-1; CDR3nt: TGTGCCAATAGGAGTCCAAATAATGAAAAACTGTTTTTT; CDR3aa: CANRSPNNEKLFF
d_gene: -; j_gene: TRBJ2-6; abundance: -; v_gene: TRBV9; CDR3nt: TGTGCCAGCAGCGTAGTGGGGCACGACTCTGGGGCCAACGTCCTGACTTTC; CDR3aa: CASSVVGHDSGANVLTF
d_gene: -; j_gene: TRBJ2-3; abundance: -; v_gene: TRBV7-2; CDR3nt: TGTGCCAGCAGCTGGGGACCGGGACTGAGCACAGATACGCAGTATTTT; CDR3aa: CASSWGPGLSTDTQYF
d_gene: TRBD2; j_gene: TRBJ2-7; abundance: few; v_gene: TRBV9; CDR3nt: TGTGCCAGCAGCCCAGGACTAGCGGGGTTTAGGGACTACGAGCAGTACTTC; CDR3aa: CASSPGLAGFRDYEQYF
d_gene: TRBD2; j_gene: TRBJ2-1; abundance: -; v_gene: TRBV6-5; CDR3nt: TGTGCCAGCAGTCTGGGACTAGCGGGGGTGGATGAGCAGTTCTTC; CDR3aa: CASSLGLAGVDEQFF
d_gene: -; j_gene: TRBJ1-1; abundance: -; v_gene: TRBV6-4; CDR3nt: TGTGCCAGCAGTGACCCCGAGGTACCGGCGAACACTGAAGCTTTCTTT; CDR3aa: CASSDPEVPANTEAFF
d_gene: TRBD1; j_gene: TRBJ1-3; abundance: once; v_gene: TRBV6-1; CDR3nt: TGTGCCAGCAGTGCCGGACAGGGGGCGGGGGGAAACACCATATATTTT; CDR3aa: CASSAGQGAGGNTIYF
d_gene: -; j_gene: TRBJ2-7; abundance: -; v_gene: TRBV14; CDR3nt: TGTGCCAGCAGCCAAGCGGTTGTCTACGAGCAGTACTTC; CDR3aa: CASSQAVVYEQYF
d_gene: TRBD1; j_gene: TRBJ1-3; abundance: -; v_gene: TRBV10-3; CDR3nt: TGTGCCATCAGTGAACCTACCGGGACAGGCAATGGAAACACCATATATTTT; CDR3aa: CAISEPTGTGNGNTIYF
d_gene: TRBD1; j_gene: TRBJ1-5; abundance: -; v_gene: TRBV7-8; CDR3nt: TGTGCCAGCAGCTTAGGGGGACAGGGTAGCAATCAGCCCCAGCATTTT; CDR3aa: CASSLGGQGSNQPQHF
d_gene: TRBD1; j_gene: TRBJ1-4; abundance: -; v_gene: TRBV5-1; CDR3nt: TGCGCCAGCAGCTTGGACCTGACAGGGGGCTATGAAAAACTGTTTTTT; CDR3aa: CASSLDLTGGYEKLFF
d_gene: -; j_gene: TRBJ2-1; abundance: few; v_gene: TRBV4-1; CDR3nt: TGCGCCAGCAGCCAAGATGTCAGGGGTTTCAATGAGCAGTTCTTC; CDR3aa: CASSQDVRGFNEQFF
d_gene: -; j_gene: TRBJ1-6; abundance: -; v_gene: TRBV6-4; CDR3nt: TGTGCCAGCAGTGATTACCTCGGGTCACCCCTCCACTTT; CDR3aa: CASSDYLGSPLHF
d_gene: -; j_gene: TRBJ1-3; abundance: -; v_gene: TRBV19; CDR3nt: TGTGCCAGTAGTATAGTGGCGGGGAGACACTCTGGAAACACCATATATTTT; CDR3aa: CASSIVAGRHSGNTIYF
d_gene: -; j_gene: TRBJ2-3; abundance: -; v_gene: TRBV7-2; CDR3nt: TGTGCCAGCAGCTCCCCCGTTGGCGGGGGCACAGATACGCAGTATTTT; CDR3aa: CASSSPVGGGTDTQYF
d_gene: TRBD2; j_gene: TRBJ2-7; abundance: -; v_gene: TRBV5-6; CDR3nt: TGTGCCAGCAGCTTCCCGGGACTAGCCATGTTCCAGTACTTC; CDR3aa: CASSFPGLAMFQYF
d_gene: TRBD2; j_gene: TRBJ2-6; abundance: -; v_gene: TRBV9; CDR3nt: TGTGCCAGCAGCCCACACTTGGCGGGGGACTCTGGGGCCAACGTCCTGACTTTC; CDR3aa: CASSPHLAGDSGANVLTF
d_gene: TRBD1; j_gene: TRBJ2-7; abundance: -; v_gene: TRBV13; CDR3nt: TGTGCCAGCAGCGGGACAGACGCGCCCTACGAGCAGTACTTC; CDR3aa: CASSGTDAPYEQYF